The next 10 T cell receptor beta chains were all read from a single sample in a study of blood T cell repertoires in COVID-19. Sequenced by immunoSEQ multiplex PCR; TCRdb stores in-frame clones only, minus some. The table has about 340,000 clones, 85% to 90% seen once. Source material: peripheral blood. The source is a woman in her 50s with COVID-19, enrolled during active disease.

The chain combines TRBV9 with TRBJ1-2; tentative D call: TRBD1 (5 bases). The CDR3 totals 15 residues. Trimming left V 0 bases short and J 4 bases short, with 13 bases between. Germline loops: CDR1 SGDLS, CDR2 YYNGEE. The CDR3 sequence is CASSVETGQSYGYTF. CDR3 coding DNA: TGTGCCAGCAGCGTAGAAACAGGCCAGAGCTATGGCTACACCTTC.

V is TRBV19 and J is TRBJ2-6; D may be TRBD1 (6 bases). Looked up from germline, CDR1 is LNHDA and CDR2 is SQIVND (reference sequence). V was pared by 9 bases and J by 4 bases, with 16 bases between. This CDR3 comprises 15 residues. The CDR3 bases are TGTGCCAGCCGCCCAGGGGCGACCGGGGCCAACGTCCTGACTTTC. It specifies CASRPGATGANVLTF.

V is TRBV7-9 and J is TRBJ1-2, with TRBD1 identical over 9 bases. The V gene's germline CDR1 is SEHNR and CDR2 FQNEAQ (reference sequence). CDR3 length: 14 residues. V lost 1 base to trimming and J lost 12 bases; unmatched junction nucleotides: 9. CDR3 DNA: TGTGCCAGCAGCTTAGATGGGACAGGGAGTCAGGACACCTTC. It codes for CASSLDGTGSQDTF.

The V and J genes are TRBV11-3 and TRBJ2-1; 7 bases match TRBD2. The CDR3 runs 15 residues. V was clipped by 4 bases and J by 2 bases; unmatched bases: 5. The germline CDR1 and CDR2 sequences are SGHNT and YENEEA. The CDR3 sequence is CASSSKRGPYNEQFF. In DNA form, the CDR3 reads TGTGCCAGCAGCTCCAAGCGGGGACCCTACAATGAGCAGTTCTTC.

The rearrangement joins TRBV21-1 to TRBJ1-5; TRBD1, the D gene given by the table, was not confirmed from the DNA. TRBV21-1 is designated a pseudogene. This CDR3 region has 16 residues. The CDR3 reads CASSTVGTGLCQPQHF. Written as DNA, the CDR3 is TGTGCCAGCAGCACCGTCGGGACAGGGTTGTGTCAGCCCCAGCATTTT.

The J gene is TRBJ1-2, the V gene TRBV7-8, with 7 bases fitting TRBD1. The length of the CDR3 is 15 residues. Germline V gene sequence: CDR1 SGHVS, CDR2 FQNEAQ. With 6 bases clipped from V and 3 bases from J, the junction kept 10 bases outside the gene matches. CDR3: CASSKGQRVDYGYTF. Written as DNA, the CDR3 is TGTGCCAGCAGTAAGGGACAGAGGGTCGACTATGGCTACACCTTC.

The chain employs TRBV5-6 and TRBJ2-3; the match to TRBD2 covers 11 bases. CDR3 size: 15 residues. Trimming took 4 bases from V and 2 from J; bases not matched to a gene: 3. The V gene's germline CDR1 is SGHDT and CDR2 YYEEEE. The CDR3 here is CASSVSGRDTDTQYF. Written as DNA, the CDR3 is TGTGCCAGCAGCGTTAGCGGGAGGGACACAGATACGCAGTATTTT.

The CDR3 spells CASSLETSGNGGELFF. For the CDR3, the DNA is TGTGCCAGCAGTTTAGAGACTAGCGGCAACGGGGGGGAGCTGTTTTTT. This chain uses TRBV27 with TRBJ2-2; 9 bases are a match to TRBD2. With V trimmed by 2 bases and J by 8 bases, 9 bases remained unmatched. Germline V lookup: CDR1 MNHEY, CDR2 SMNVEV (reference sequence). The CDR3 sequence is 16 residues long.

The V call is TRBV5-1, the J call TRBJ2-1, with TRBD1 as a possible D gene (6 bases). V lost 4 bases, J lost 6 bases, and 11 bases lay in between. The germline gives CDR1 SGHRS, CDR2 YFSETQ. The CDR3 spans 13 residues. Here the CDR3 DNA reads TGCGCCAGCAGCCCCGGACAGAGCAATGAGCAGTTCTTC. Translating it yields CASSPGQSNEQFF.

The CDR3 is CASSMGQVYEQYF. The CDR3 DNA follows: TGTGCCAGCAGTATGGGGCAGGTCTACGAGCAGTACTTC. The chain joins TRBV27 to TRBJ2-7; the D gene is possibly TRBD1 (5 bases). The germline V and J ends were trimmed by 5 bases and 3 bases, with 11 bases remaining between them. The length of the CDR3 is 13 residues. Germline CDR1 reads MNHEY; CDR2 reads SMNVEV (reference sequence).